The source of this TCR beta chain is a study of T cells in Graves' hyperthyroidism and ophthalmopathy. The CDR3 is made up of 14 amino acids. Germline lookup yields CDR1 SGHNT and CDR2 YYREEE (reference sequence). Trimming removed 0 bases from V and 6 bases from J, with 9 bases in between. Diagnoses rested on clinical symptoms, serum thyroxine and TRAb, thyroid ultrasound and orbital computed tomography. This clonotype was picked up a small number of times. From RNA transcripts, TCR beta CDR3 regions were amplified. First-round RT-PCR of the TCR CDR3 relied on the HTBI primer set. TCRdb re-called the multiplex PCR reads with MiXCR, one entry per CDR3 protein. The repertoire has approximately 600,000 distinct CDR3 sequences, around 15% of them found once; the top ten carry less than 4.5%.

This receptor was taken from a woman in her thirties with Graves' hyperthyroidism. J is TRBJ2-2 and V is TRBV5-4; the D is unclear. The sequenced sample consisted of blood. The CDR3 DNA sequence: TGTGCCAGCAGCTTGGATCTAATAGCCGGGGAGCTGTTTTTT. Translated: CASSLDLIAGELFF.